This TCR beta chain was found in a study of cytomegalovirus exposure and HLA in healthy donors. As concerns this clone: What it binds is not known.

The study's findings and limits: The authors later linked a missense DCLRE1C variant to TCR beta V- and J-gene trimming. Common viral pathogens (according to a later analysis) appeared linked to several of the most significant clusters. In a later analysis, DRB1 alleles had the most associated TCRs; HLA-C alleles the fewest.

The PCR used 60 Vbeta and 13 Jbeta primers. Clones were read by immunoSEQ multiplex PCR, and TCRdb kept only the in-frame ones, dropping some. The sample carries about 110,000 clones, roughly 73% recorded once. CDR1 MNHNS and CDR2 SASEGT come from the germline V gene. The CDR3 runs 13 residues. J gave up 1 base and V 4 bases, and 0 bases lay outside the gene matches. This TCR derives from a woman in her thirties in good health and CMV-seronegative. What was sequenced was PBMCs. This chain connects TRBV6-1 to TRBJ2-5, with 7 bases that match TRBD1. This chain's CDR3 is CASSGQGQETQYF. CDR3 coding DNA: TGTGCCAGCAGTGGACAGGGCCAAGAGACCCAGTACTTC.